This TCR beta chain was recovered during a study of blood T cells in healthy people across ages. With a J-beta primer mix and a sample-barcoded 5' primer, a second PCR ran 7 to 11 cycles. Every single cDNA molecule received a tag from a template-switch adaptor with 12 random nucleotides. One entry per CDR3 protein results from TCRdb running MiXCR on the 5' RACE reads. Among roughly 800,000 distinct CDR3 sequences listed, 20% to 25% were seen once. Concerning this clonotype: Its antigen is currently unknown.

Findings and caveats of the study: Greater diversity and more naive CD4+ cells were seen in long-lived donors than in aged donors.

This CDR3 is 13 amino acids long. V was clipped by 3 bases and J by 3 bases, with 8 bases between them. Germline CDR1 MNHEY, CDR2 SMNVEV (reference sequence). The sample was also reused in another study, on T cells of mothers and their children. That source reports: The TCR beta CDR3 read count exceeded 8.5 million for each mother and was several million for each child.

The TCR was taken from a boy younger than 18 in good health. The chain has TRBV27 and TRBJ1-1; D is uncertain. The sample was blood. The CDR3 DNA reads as TGTGCCAGCAGTTTTTCGGCGGACACTGAAGCTTTCTTT. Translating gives CASSFSADTEAFF.